These 16 T cell receptor beta chains originate from one sample sequenced in a study of T cell responses to AZD1222 COVID-19 vaccine (dated by TCRdb to 2020 to 2023). The library came from the immunoSEQ multiplex PCR assay. Imported from immuneACCESS, the table was reduced by TCRdb to in-frame sequences with V and J called. These copies leave out some clones; in studies compared against another copy, an unresolved V gene accounts for under half, and the cause of the remainder is not known. Across this sample there are 120,000 to 150,000 clones, with approximately 90% seen only once. Of the sample, roughly 15% falls within the top ten clones. What the time point label conveys for this sample: baseline before first vaccination. The source material was peripheral blood, sampled on day 0 of AZD1222 vaccination. These receptors were taken from an adult in good health.

J is TRBJ2-3 and V is TRBV15, with TRBD2 as a possible D gene (5 bases). The length of the CDR3 is 14 residues. V was pared by 8 bases and J by 0 bases, with 12 bases between. Germline CDR1 reads LNHNV; CDR2 reads YYDKDF (reference sequence). As DNA, the CDR3 is TGTGCCACCGGGAGTTACACCAGCACAGATACGCAGTATTTT. Translating it yields CATGSYTSTDTQYF.

This chain joins TRBV7-6 and TRBJ1-2; D gene uncertain. The V and J ends lost 0 bases and 4 bases respectively, with 15 bases between them. This CDR3 has 16 amino acids. CDR1 SGHVS and CDR2 FNYEAQ come from the germline V gene. CDR3 coding DNA: TGTGCCAGCAGCTTAGCGGGGTCAGGCTTCCTCTATGGCTACACCTTC. Translation: CASSLAGSGFLYGYTF.

V usage is TRBV24-1 and J usage is TRBJ1-2; D not certain. CDR1 is KGHDR and CDR2 is SFDVKD in the germline V gene. Trimming left V 1 base short and J 5 bases short, with 10 bases between. The CDR3 is made up of 14 amino acids. DNA for the CDR3: TGTGCCACCAGTGATTTCCTGACGGAGTATGGCTACACCTTC. Its translation: CATSDFLTEYGYTF.

This clone was recorded once. The chain employs TRBV5-1 and TRBJ2-7; D might be TRBD1 (7 bases). Germline V lookup: CDR1 SGHRS, CDR2 YFSETQ. CDR3 length: 15 residues. V lost 4 bases and J 4 bases, leaving 18 bases between the germline ends. CDR3 sequence (DNA): TGCGCCAGCAGCAGCCAGACAGGGAGGACTTACGAGCAGTACTTC. Its protein is CASSSQTGRTYEQYF.

This chain uses TRBV6-5 with TRBJ1-5; tentatively, D is TRBD1 (6 bases). The length of the CDR3 is 14 residues. Germline CDR1 and CDR2: MNHEY and SVGAGI. The V gene lost 8 bases and the J gene lost 4 bases, with 15 bases spanning the gap. In DNA, the CDR3 is TGTGCCAGCGCTACAGGGAGGGCGAATCAGCCCCAGCATTTT. Its protein product is CASATGRANQPQHF.

This sequence joins TRBV7-3 and TRBJ1-1; D not certain. Trimming left V 5 bases short and J 3 bases short, with 13 bases between. CDR1 is SGHTA and CDR2 is FQGTGA in the germline V gene. This CDR3 is built from 14 residues. DNA of the CDR3: TGTGCCAGCAGCCTTACGGGCCAGGACACTGAAGCTTTCTTT. Translation: CASSLTGQDTEAFF.

V is TRBV11-2 and J is TRBJ2-4; D remains unclear. V lost 2 bases to trimming and J lost 9 bases, with 8 bases between them. CDR1 is SGHAT and CDR2 is FQNNGV in the germline V gene. This CDR3 comprises 12 residues. In nucleotides, the CDR3 is TGTGCCAGCAGCTTAACAGAATCCATTCAGTACTTC. It encodes CASSLTESIQYF.

The chain combines TRBV4-1 with TRBJ1-1; D uncertain. Trimming shortened V by 4 bases and J by 1 base, and 10 bases separated the two germline ends. This CDR3 contains 14 residues. From germline, CDR1 is MGHRA and CDR2 YSYEKL. CDR3 loop: CASSPGSRNTEAFF. The CDR3 coding sequence is TGCGCCAGCAGCCCTGGATCGAGGAACACTGAAGCTTTCTTT.

This chain connects TRBV7-2 to TRBJ2-7; D perhaps matches TRBD1 (6 bases). Trimming left V 2 bases short and J 7 bases short, with 15 bases between. Germline V gives CDR1 SGHTA, CDR2 FQGNSA. There are 14 residues in the CDR3. CDR3 sequence reads: CASSLQNTGREQYF. The CDR3 DNA sequence: TGTGCCAGCAGCTTACAAAATACAGGGAGAGAGCAGTACTTC.

V usage is TRBV12-2 and J usage is TRBJ1-2. TRBV12-2 is deemed a pseudogene. The CDR3 extends over 14 amino acids. In DNA, the CDR3 is TGTGCAAGTCGCCCTCGAGCAACTCGAGATGGCTACACCTTC. Protein product: CASRPRATRDGYTF.

This chain links TRBV19 with TRBJ1-1; D is possibly TRBD1 (5 bases). The ends were cut back, 6 bases at V and 5 bases at J, with 16 bases in the middle. This CDR3 region has 14 residues. Germline CDR1 LNHDA, CDR2 SQIVND (reference sequence). As DNA, the CDR3 is TGTGCCAGTAGCCCCGCCGGGGGGACGACTGAAGCTTTCTTT. It codes for CASSPAGGTTEAFF.

J is TRBJ2-5 and V is TRBV19; 11 bases fit TRBD2. Germline trimming cut 5 bases from V and 7 bases from J; bases unmatched to any gene: 18. CDR1 LNHDA and CDR2 SQIVND come from the germline V gene (reference sequence). The CDR3 extends over 18 amino acids. Here the CDR3 reads CASSPRPLAGGARGTQYF. CDR3 nucleotide sequence: TGTGCCAGTAGTCCCCGACCCCTAGCGGGGGGCGCTCGGGGGACCCAGTACTTC.

The V gene is TRBV7-3, the J gene TRBJ1-1; no firm D call. This CDR3 region has 11 residues. Germline V CDR1 and CDR2: SGHTA, FQGTGA. Between the trimmed V and J ends, which lost 2 bases and 8 bases, there was a span of 6 bases. CDR3 in amino acids: CASSLLQEAFF. The CDR3 DNA reads TGTGCCAGCAGCTTATTACAGGAAGCTTTCTTT.

The chain links TRBV10-3 to TRBJ2-3; possibly TRBD2 for D (6 bases). V shed 4 bases and J shed 0 bases, with 14 bases lying between them. This CDR3 comprises 16 residues. Germline V lookup: CDR1 ENHRY, CDR2 SYGVKD. The CDR3 region has the DNA TGTGCCATCAGTGGTCCCGACGGGACTAGCACAGATACGCAGTATTTT. Its protein is CAISGPDGTSTDTQYF.

The chain links TRBV7-2 to TRBJ2-3; tentative D call: TRBD1 (6 bases). The CDR3 sequence is 14 residues long. The V and J ends lost 3 bases and 5 bases respectively, with 12 bases between them. From germline, CDR1 is SGHTA and CDR2 FQGNSA. The CDR3 nucleotides are TGTGCCAGCAGCTTCCAGGGGTGGGGAGATACGCAGTATTTT. Protein product: CASSFQGWGDTQYF.

The chain couples TRBV7-9 to TRBJ1-5; maybe TRBD1 (6 bases). Germline CDR1 is SEHNR and CDR2 is FQNEAQ (reference sequence). Between the trimmed V and J ends, which lost 5 bases and 6 bases, there was a span of 20 bases. The CDR3 covers 16 residues. The CDR3 here is CASSPRGGGPIQPQHF. The CDR3 coding sequence is TGTGCCAGCAGCCCCCGAGGTGGGGGGCCCATTCAGCCCCAGCATTTT. The full variable domain, rest sourced from reference TRBV7-9 and TRBJ1-5, is DTGVSQNPRHKITKRGQNVTFRCDPISEHNRLYWYRQTLGQGPEFLTYFQNEAQLEKSRLLSDRFSAERPKGSFSTLEIQRTEQGDSAMYLCASSPRGGGPIQPQHFGDGTRLSIL.